A single sample gave rise to the 4 T cell receptor beta chains below, sequenced in a study of radiotherapy plus CTLA-4 blockade in lung cancer. The method was immunoSEQ multiplex PCR; TCRdb's version includes in-frame clones alone and lacks a portion of them. In the table there are about 62,000 clones, 70% to 80% of which are singletons. The starting material was peripheral blood, obtained from a patient treated with radiotherapy plus ipilimumab. These receptors came from a human donor with non-small cell lung cancer who had a complete response to radiotherapy plus ipilimumab.

The chain combines TRBV7-9 with TRBJ2-4; TRBD2 matches 9 bases. The CDR3 is 17 residues long. V lost 5 bases to trimming and J lost 3 bases; unmatched junction nucleotides: 11. Germline V lookup: CDR1 SEHNR, CDR2 FQNEAQ (reference sequence). The CDR3 loop is CASSNSGGSGGKNIQYF. As DNA, the CDR3 is TGTGCCAGCAGCAATAGCGGGGGCTCTGGGGGCAAAAACATTCAGTACTTC.

This clone was detected a few times. CDR3 protein: CASRRIGTIQETQYF. As DNA, the CDR3 is TGTGCCAGCAGGAGGATCGGGACTATCCAAGAGACCCAGTACTTC. The rearrangement uses TRBV5-8 and TRBJ2-5, with 7 bases aligning to TRBD2. V lost 5 bases to trimming and J lost 1 base; unmatched junction nucleotides: 8. In germline, CDR1 is SGHTS, CDR2 YDEGEE. There are 15 residues in the CDR3.

The chain is built from TRBV2 and TRBJ2-7, with 8 nucleotides matching TRBD1. Germline loops: CDR1 SNHLY, CDR2 FYNNEI. CDR3 length equals 13 residues. J was trimmed by 6 bases and V by 2 bases; bases with no gene match: 3. DNA of the CDR3: TGTGCCAGCAGTGAACAGGGGGCAGGCGAGCAGTACTTC. Protein sequence: CASSEQGAGEQYF.

This clone was seen many times. V is TRBV7-9 and J is TRBJ2-3; a possible D gene is TRBD1 (5 bases). Trimming cost V 1 base and J 2 bases, with 10 bases left between them. Germline lookup yields CDR1 SEHNR and CDR2 FQNEAQ (reference sequence). The CDR3 is 15 amino acids. The CDR3 sequence: CASSLGGLYTDTQYF. The CDR3 nucleotides read TGTGCCAGCAGCTTAGGGGGCCTGTACACAGATACGCAGTATTTT. Combining the CDR3 with reference TRBV7-9 and TRBJ2-3 gives the whole variable domain DTGVSQNPRHKITKRGQNVTFRCDPISEHNRLYWYRQTLGQGPEFLTYFQNEAQLEKSRLLSDRFSAERPKGSFSTLEIQRTEQGDSAMYLCASSLGGLYTDTQYFGPGTRLTVL.